Below are 23 T cell receptor beta chains sequenced from a single sample in a study of neoadjuvant anti-PD-1 for oral cavity cancer. Using immunoSEQ multiplex PCR, the repertoire was profiled, and TCRdb retains in-frame clones only, with some absent. The table lists approximately 15,000 clones, 62% of them singletons. The material sequenced was PBMCs, taken before nivolumab (anti-PD-1) treatment. The receptors here all came from a person aged 40-85 years with oral cavity squamous cell carcinoma.

The CDR3 reads CASTALLTGELFF. CDR3 in DNA: TGTGCCAGCACAGCTCTCCTCACCGGGGAGCTGTTTTTT. The chain employs TRBV6-1 and TRBJ2-2; D gene ambiguous. Germline-derived CDR1 and CDR2 are MNHNS and SASEGT. This CDR3 comprises 13 residues. V was trimmed by 7 bases and J by 4 bases, leaving 10 bases between them.

V usage is TRBV25-1 and J usage is TRBJ2-7; perhaps D is TRBD1 or TRBD2 (5 bases each). Germline V CDR1 and CDR2: MGHDK, SYGVNS. The CDR3 totals 15 residues. With 1 base removed from V and 2 bases from J, the gap between germline ends came to 12 bases. DNA for the CDR3: TGTGCCAGCAGTGAATGGGGGAGCGGTGCCTACGAGCAGTACTTC. It specifies CASSEWGSGAYEQYF.

This clone was seen a handful of times. This sequence joins TRBV10-1 and TRBJ2-2, with D hard to call. V lost 0 bases to trimming and J lost 4 bases, with 9 bases between them. CDR3 size: 15 residues. Looked up from germline, CDR1 is WNHNN and CDR2 is SYGVQD (reference sequence). The CDR3, as DNA: TGCGCCAGCAGTGAGTCGATACCATCCACCGGGGAGCTGTTTTTT. It encodes CASSESIPSTGELFF.

This clone was detected a few times. The rearrangement joins TRBV14 to TRBJ2-1, with 8 bases fitting TRBD1. Losses at the gene ends were 1 base for V and 7 bases for J; bases not matched to a gene: 6. Germline V gene lookup returns CDR1 SGHDN and CDR2 FVKESK. The CDR3 is made up of 15 amino acids. The CDR3 DNA sequence: TGTGCCAGCAGCCAAGCAGGGGGCGCAGGGAATGAGCAGTTCTTC. Protein: CASSQAGGAGNEQFF.

This sequence joins TRBV7-3 and TRBJ2-3; TRBD1 matches 9 bases. This CDR3 region has 15 residues. Germline trimming cut 4 bases from V and 2 bases from J; bases unmatched to any gene: 4. Germline lookup yields CDR1 SGHTA and CDR2 FQGTGA. CDR3 sequence: CASSSDRGPTDTQYF. The CDR3 nucleotides read TGTGCCAGCAGCTCGGACAGGGGTCCCACAGATACGCAGTATTTT.

This chain links TRBV9 with TRBJ2-5; weak D call: TRBD2 (6 bases). Germline V gene lookup returns CDR1 SGDLS and CDR2 YYNGEE. The V end lost 0 bases, the J end lost 4 bases, and 13 bases lay between the germline ends. CDR3 length: 15 amino acids. The CDR3 loop is CASSVDNSGLETQYF. CDR3 bases: TGTGCCAGCAGCGTAGACAATAGCGGACTAGAGACCCAGTACTTC. The full variable domain, with the rest looked up from reference TRBV9 and TRBJ2-5, is DSGVTQTPKHLITATGQRVTLRCSPRSGDLSVYWYQQSLDQGLQFLIQYYNGEERAKGNILERFSAQQFPDLHSELNLSSLELGDSALYFCASSVDNSGLETQYFGPGTRLLVL.

The V gene is TRBV29-1, the J gene TRBJ1-1; maybe TRBD1 (5 bases). V lost 7 bases and J 0 bases, leaving 12 bases between the germline ends. The CDR3 length is 13 residues. Germline CDR1 is SQVTM and CDR2 is ANQGSEA. The CDR3 DNA follows: TGCAGCGCCGGGGCCGACCTGAACACTGAAGCTTTCTTT. This encodes CSAGADLNTEAFF.

The chain employs TRBV6-5 and TRBJ2-2; a possible D gene is TRBD1 (5 bases). The CDR3 loop spans 13 amino acids. Germline V gene data show CDR1 as MNHEY and CDR2 as SVGAGI. Trimming took off 5 bases at V and 6 bases at J, with 10 bases between the two ends. CDR3 sequence reads: CASSLLGAGELFF. The CDR3 DNA sequence: TGTGCCAGCAGTCTATTAGGGGCCGGGGAGCTGTTTTTT.

This chain connects TRBV7-9 to TRBJ1-4, with TRBD1 as a possible D gene (5 bases). The CDR3 consists of 16 residues. The germline CDR1 and CDR2 sequences are SEHNR and FQNEAQ (reference sequence). The V end lost 1 base, the J end lost 5 bases, and 14 bases lay between the germline ends. The CDR3 sequence: CASSLEWGGENEKLFF. In DNA, the CDR3 is TGTGCCAGCAGCTTAGAATGGGGAGGGGAAAATGAAAAACTGTTTTTT. The entire variable domain, with the rest obtained from reference TRBV7-9 and TRBJ1-4, is as follows: DTGVSQNPRHKITKRGQNVTFRCDPISEHNRLYWYRQTLGQGPEFLTYFQNEAQLEKSRLLSDRFSAERPKGSFSTLEIQRTEQGDSAMYLCASSLEWGGENEKLFFGSGTQLSVL.

The chain recombines TRBV2 with TRBJ1-2; D remains ambiguous. Looked up from germline, CDR1 is SNHLY and CDR2 is FYNNEI. V lost 3 bases and J 5 bases, leaving 4 bases between the germline ends. CDR3 length equals 11 residues. CDR3 DNA sequence: TGTGCCAGCAGTGACAGATATGGCTACACCTTC. Its protein product is CASSDRYGYTF. Looking up the rest from reference TRBV2 and TRBJ1-2 gives the full variable domain: EPEVTQTPSHQVTQMGQEVILRCVPISNHLYFYWYRQILGQKVEFLVSFYNNEISEKSEIFDDQFSVERPDGSNFTLKIRSTKLEDSAMYFCASSDRYGYTFGSGTRLTVV.

The rearrangement joins TRBV6-1 to TRBJ1-5; D is unclear. The CDR3 is 13 residues long. V gave up 7 bases and J gave up 6 bases, with 13 bases separating them. Germline CDR1 is MNHNS and CDR2 is SASEGT. The CDR3 region has the DNA TGTGCCAGCACGACTAACGGAGGTCAGCCCCAGCATTTT. This translates into CASTTNGGQPQHF.

The rearrangement joins TRBV6-4 to TRBJ1-3; D is uncertain. Trimming took 2 bases from V and 4 from J, leaving 6 bases between them. The CDR3 has 13 amino acids. Per germline, CDR1 MRHNA and CDR2 SNTAGT. The CDR3 protein is CASSDEAGNTIYF. The CDR3 DNA sequence: TGTGCCAGCAGTGACGAGGCCGGAAACACCATATATTTT.

The chain employs TRBV27 and TRBJ2-1, with 8 nucleotides matching TRBD1. The germline CDR1 and CDR2 sequences are MNHEY and SMNVEV (reference sequence). The junction had 11 bases not matched to a gene; V was cut back by 7 bases and J by 6 bases. CDR3 length: 15 amino acids. CDR3: CASNPGTGRPNEQFF. The CDR3 region has the DNA TGTGCCAGCAACCCAGGGACAGGAAGGCCCAATGAGCAGTTCTTC.

This chain connects TRBV5-1 to TRBJ1-4, with D possibly being TRBD1 (6 bases). Germline values: CDR1 SGHRS, CDR2 YFSETQ. There are 15 residues in the CDR3. Deletions cut 4 bases from V and 8 bases from J, with 18 bases between. In DNA, the CDR3 is TGCGCCAGCAGCCCTAGGGGAGGGGGAGGCGAAAAACTGTTTTTT. It translates to CASSPRGGGGEKLFF.

This clone was counted a single time. The V and J genes are TRBV6-6 and TRBJ1-5; no reliable D call. Trimming stripped 2 bases from V and 8 bases from J, with 13 bases between. This CDR3 comprises 14 residues. Germline V gene lookup returns CDR1 MNHNY and CDR2 SVGAGI (reference sequence). This CDR3 reads CASSYKGWQEPQHF. CDR3 coding DNA: TGTGCCAGCAGTTACAAAGGGTGGCAAGAGCCCCAGCATTTT.

The chain links TRBV27 to TRBJ1-2, with a possible D match to TRBD1 (5 bases). Deletions cut 5 bases from V and 4 bases from J, with 17 bases between. Germline V CDR1 and CDR2: MNHEY, SMNVEV (reference sequence). The CDR3 consists of 15 residues. CDR3 in amino acids: CASSDVLTGPYGYTF. As DNA, the CDR3 is TGTGCCAGCAGTGACGTCTTGACGGGGCCCTATGGCTACACCTTC.

V gene TRBV28 combines with J gene TRBJ1-2; 10 nucleotides align to TRBD1. Trimming removed 7 bases from V and 7 bases from J; junction bases left unmatched: 9. Germline V gives CDR1 MDHEN, CDR2 SYDVKM. The CDR3 sequence is 14 residues long. As DNA, the CDR3 is TGTGCCAGCACCATGGGACAGGGGAGAAGTGGCTACACCTTC. It translates to CASTMGQGRSGYTF.

V usage is TRBV6-5 and J usage is TRBJ1-6, with a tentative D call TRBD1 (6 bases). Trimming left V 2 bases short and J 6 bases short, with 14 bases between. Germline CDR1 is MNHEY and CDR2 is SVGAGI. CDR3 length: 16 residues. The CDR3 protein is CASSYGGGRSNSPLHF. The CDR3 nucleotides are TGTGCCAGCAGTTACGGGGGCGGCCGATCTAATTCACCCCTCCACTTT.

This chain connects TRBV27 to TRBJ1-6; 7 bases align to TRBD1. There are 14 residues in the CDR3. The germline V gene has CDR1 MNHEY and CDR2 SMNVEV (reference sequence). J lost 8 bases, V lost 3 bases, and 4 bases had no gene match. The CDR3 nucleotides read TGTGCCAGCAGTTTGGAGGGGGCCGATTCACCCCTCCACTTT. It codes for CASSLEGADSPLHF.

The chain combines TRBV5-5 with TRBJ1-5; 9 positions agree with TRBD1. The ends lost 1 base at V and 6 bases at J; junction bases unmatched: 5. The CDR3 totals 15 residues. The germline CDR1 and CDR2 sequences are SGHKS and YYEKEE (reference sequence). CDR3 in amino acids: CASSLSGTGLQPQHF. The CDR3 nucleotides are TGTGCCAGCAGCTTGTCCGGGACAGGGCTTCAGCCCCAGCATTTT.

As to this clone: Other DNA sequences in this specimen translate into the identical CDR3. This chain links TRBV19 with TRBJ1-1, with 7 bases lining up with TRBD1. Germline values: CDR1 LNHDA, CDR2 SQIVND (reference sequence). V dropped 6 bases and J dropped 0; count of bases not matched to a gene: 4. This CDR3 has 14 residues. As DNA, the CDR3 is TGTGCCAGTAGCCGGGACAGTATGAACACTGAAGCTTTCTTT. Translating it yields CASSRDSMNTEAFF.

This sequence joins TRBV25-1 and TRBJ1-1; possible D gene TRBD1, 5 bases. This CDR3 comprises 13 residues. The V gene lost 2 bases and the J gene lost 7 bases, with 11 bases spanning the gap. Germline CDR1 MGHDK, CDR2 SYGVNS. In DNA form, the CDR3 reads TGTGCCAGCAGTGAAAGGGGCTTGGTTGAAGCTTTCTTT. Translated: CASSERGLVEAFF.

V is TRBV28 and J is TRBJ2-7, with 8 bases matching TRBD1. The CDR3 has 14 amino acids. Looked up from germline, CDR1 is MDHEN and CDR2 is SYDVKM. Losses at the gene ends were 2 bases for V and 2 bases for J; bases not matched to a gene: 2. CDR3 bases: TGTGCCAGCAGTTTAGTACAGGGGGCCTACGAGCAGTACTTC. Translated: CASSLVQGAYEQYF.